This is a list of T cell receptor beta chains from one sample in a study of blood T cell repertoires in COVID-19. The table came from immunoSEQ multiplex PCR; TCRdb's copy has only in-frame clones and leaves some out. Among fewer than 650,000 clones listed, 85% to 90% were seen once. Specimen: peripheral blood. The receptors were gathered from a woman aged 50 to 65 with COVID-19, enrolled during active disease. CDR3s leave out the opening cysteine and the closing phenylalanine or tryptophan.

V	J	CDR3
TRBV18	TRBJ1-1	ASSRGTGGIGSTEAF
TRBV6-5	TRBJ2-7	ASSRQGVSREQY
TRBV2	TRBJ1-2	ASSRTRENSGYT
TRBV9	TRBJ1-2	ASSVATGAGSFYGYT
TRBV5-5	TRBJ1-5	ASSLARSFGEGQPQH
TRBV19	TRBJ2-1	ASSIAPSSYNEQF
TRBV3-1/TRBV3-2	TRBJ2-1	ASSQVETGNEQF
TRBV5-1	TRBJ2-7	ASSLMGDLNTYEQY
TRBV6-5	TRBJ2-2	ASSYGGTNTGELF
TRBV7-9	TRBJ1-2	ASGYGTGYGYT
TRBV30	TRBJ1-3	AWGRGIGNTIY
TRBV2	TRBJ1-1	ASKRGEGTEAF
TRBV7-2	TRBJ1-4	ASSLPVGGREKLF
TRBV4-1	TRBJ1-1	ASSQDPREANTEAF
TRBV9	TRBJ2-1	ASTKGDREEQF
TRBV13	TRBJ1-1	ASSTGQTEAF
TRBV27	TRBJ2-7	ASSLRGGSSYEQY
TRBV27	TRBJ2-2	ASSWASGGSGELF
TRBV4-2	TRBJ2-4	ASSQEWATKNIQY
TRBV12-3/TRBV12-4	TRBJ2-1	ASSWDRDREQF
TRBV4-1	TRBJ1-1	ASGSPRGTF
TRBV10-3	TRBJ2-3	AIAGQDTDTQY
TRBV28	TRBJ1-1	ASRPQGANTEAF
TRBV19	TRBJ2-1	ASSVILSSYNEQF
TRBV2	TRBJ2-3	ASSRQGAGDTQY
TRBV5-6	TRBJ2-7	ASSLGGLEASYEQY
TRBV14	TRBJ2-4	ASSQGPTGTPTKNIQY
TRBV5-1	TRBJ1-1	ASSLVADNTEAF
TRBV11-3	TRBJ2-1	ASSFPSGGPSNEQF
TRBV4-1	TRBJ1-6	ASSRPGTGASPLH
TRBV7-2	TRBJ2-2	ASSLVGGANTGELF
TRBV30	TRBJ2-7	AWRTSGEQY
TRBV6-5	TRBJ2-3	ASSVAGGYTDTQY
TRBV10-3	TRBJ2-6	AIRGTGPSGANVLT
TRBV28	TRBJ2-5	ASSSGLAGGLQETQY
TRBV9	TRBJ2-1	ASSFLAGESYNEQF
TRBV5-1	TRBJ1-4	ASSFSRGDLEKLF
TRBV5-6	TRBJ1-4	ASSLGDSFEKLF
TRBV4-1	TRBJ1-1	ASSQGRGTEAF
TRBV29-1	TRBJ2-5	SVMTGDGTQY
TRBV25-1	TRBJ1-2	ASSEDPQNYGYT
TRBV4-1	TRBJ2-5	ASSQGLGRGETQY
TRBV5-4	TRBJ2-5	ASSPRGDPSGGPQETQY
TRBV2	TRBJ2-7	ASSEDGPGQVPYEQY
TRBV6-6	TRBJ1-2	ASSYLLAREGGYT
TRBV3-1/TRBV3-2	TRBJ1-5	ASSQGGQPQH
TRBV11-2	TRBJ2-2	ASRRLGHGELF
TRBV3-1/TRBV3-2	TRBJ1-1	ASSQDLGKFAF
TRBV10-2	TRBJ1-2	ASSGLYRDRGWYGYT
TRBV29-1	TRBJ1-2	SVVLGSGYT
TRBV5-5	TRBJ1-1	ASSLGPRENTEAF
TRBV7-9	TRBJ1-1	ASTFGTVTEAF
TRBV28	TRBJ1-2	ASSLEGYGYT